This entry lists 18 T cell receptor beta chains sequenced from one sample in a study of T cells in localized non-small cell lung cancer. Sequenced by immunoSEQ multiplex PCR; TCRdb stores in-frame clones only, minus some. The sample carries under 55,000 clones, over 60% recorded once. The specimen was PBMCs, collected before any cancer treatment. The receptors were sampled from a woman between 40 and 69 years old with stage II lung adenocarcinoma.

The rearrangement links TRBV6-5 to TRBJ1-5, with D perhaps TRBD1 (6 bases). This CDR3 has 13 amino acids. Looked up from germline, CDR1 is MNHEY and CDR2 is SVGAGI. V was trimmed by 7 bases and J by 1 base, leaving 8 bases between them. The CDR3 coding sequence is TGTGCCAGCATGAGGGGGAGCAATCAGCCCCAGCATTTT. This sequence encodes CASMRGSNQPQHF.

V usage is TRBV10-3 and J usage is TRBJ2-3, with 7 bases matching TRBD1. V dropped 4 bases and J dropped 3; count of bases not matched to a gene: 10. This CDR3 spans 16 amino acids. The germline V gene has CDR1 ENHRY and CDR2 SYGVKD. CDR3 nucleotides: TGTGCCATCAGTGGACCGACAGGGCTGAGGACAGATACGCAGTATTTT. Translated, it gives CAISGPTGLRTDTQYF.

This clone appeared a few times. Additional DNA sequences in this sample encode the identical CDR3. The chain links TRBV7-9 to TRBJ2-7; D is unresolved. V lost 1 base to trimming and J lost 1 base, with 2 bases between them. Germline loops: CDR1 SEHNR, CDR2 FQNEAQ (reference sequence). This CDR3 spans 12 amino acids. The CDR3 nucleotides read TGTGCCAGCAGCTTAGGGTCCTACGAGCAGTACTTC. This translates into CASSLGSYEQYF. Full variable domain (remainder filled in from reference TRBV7-9 and TRBJ2-7): DTGVSQNPRHKITKRGQNVTFRCDPISEHNRLYWYRQTLGQGPEFLTYFQNEAQLEKSRLLSDRFSAERPKGSFSTLEIQRTEQGDSAMYLCASSLGSYEQYFGPGTRLTVT.

The rearrangement links TRBV6-1 to TRBJ1-6; D perhaps matches TRBD1 (5 bases). The CDR3 has 14 amino acids. CDR1 and CDR2 from the germline V gene are MNHNS and SASEGT. V shed 8 bases and J shed 9 bases, with 17 bases lying between them. The CDR3 DNA is TGTGCCAGCCACACGATAACTGGGGGTTCACCCCTCCACTTT. This sequence encodes CASHTITGGSPLHF.

The chain uses TRBV27 and TRBJ2-7, with a weak D call TRBD1 (6 bases). V lost 5 bases and J lost 0, with 17 bases in between. This CDR3 spans 16 amino acids. The germline gives CDR1 MNHEY, CDR2 SMNVEV (reference sequence). CDR3 in amino acids: CASSPSGQSSSYEQYF. CDR3 nucleotide sequence: TGTGCCAGCAGTCCCTCCGGACAGAGTAGCTCCTACGAGCAGTACTTC.

This chain connects TRBV18 to TRBJ2-2; D unclear. Germline V lookup: CDR1 KGHSH, CDR2 LQKENI. V was shortened by 5 bases and J by 2 bases, with 6 bases between the two germline ends. This CDR3 has 13 amino acids. The CDR3 reads CASSKENTGELFF. As DNA, the CDR3 is TGTGCCAGCTCAAAAGAAAACACCGGGGAGCTGTTTTTT.

CDR3 in amino acids: CASSFITGVSTDTQYF. CDR3 DNA: TGTGCCAGCAGTTTTATTACAGGGGTGAGCACAGATACGCAGTATTTT. This chain uses TRBV27 with TRBJ2-3; 7 positions agree with TRBD1. CDR1 and CDR2 (germline): MNHEY, SMNVEV (reference sequence). The CDR3 contains 16 residues. V lost 3 bases and J lost 0; bases outside the gene matches: 6.

The chain is built from TRBV30 and TRBJ1-5; no reliable D call. The CDR3 runs to 15 residues. Trimming removed 1 base at V and 0 bases at J, with 10 bases between. CDR1 and CDR2 from the germline V gene are GTSNPN and SVGIG (reference sequence). In DNA, the CDR3 is TGTGCCTGGAGTGGCGTCGGAATTAGCAATCAGCCCCAGCATTTT. Its protein product is CAWSGVGISNQPQHF.

The chain links TRBV28 to TRBJ2-5, with D perhaps assigned TRBD1 or TRBD2 (5 bases each). The CDR3 loop spans 13 amino acids. V lost 7 bases and J 3 bases, leaving 12 bases between the germline ends. The V gene's germline CDR1 is MDHEN and CDR2 SYDVKM. Here the CDR3 DNA reads TGTGCCAGCACTCGAGGGGCTAAAGAGACCCAGTACTTC. It is translated as CASTRGAKETQYF.

The table lists this clone with a count of one. The chain recombines TRBV6-5 with TRBJ2-3; D is possibly TRBD1 or TRBD2 (5 bases each). In germline, CDR1 is MNHEY, CDR2 SVGAGI. V shed 2 bases and J shed 13 bases, with 13 bases lying between them. The CDR3 loop spans 12 amino acids. The CDR3 nucleotides are TGTGCCAGCAGTTACGAGGGGCGCTCTGAGTATTTT. It translates to CASSYEGRSEYF.

CDR3 amino acids: CASSLVSNQPQHF. In DNA form, the CDR3 reads TGTGCCAGCAGCTTAGTGAGCAATCAGCCCCAGCATTTT. The chain uses TRBV7-2 and TRBJ1-5; no clear D. Germline V gives CDR1 SGHTA, CDR2 FQGNSA. The CDR3 length is 13 residues. The V end was cut by 1 base, the J end by 1 base, with 2 bases between. The variable domain in full, with the rest retrieved from reference TRBV7-2 and TRBJ1-5, is GAGVSQSPSNKVTEKGKDVELRCDPISGHTALYWYRQSLGQGLEFLIYFQGNSAPDKSGLPSDRFSAERTGGSVSTLTIQRTQQEDSAVYLCASSLVSNQPQHFGDGTRLSIL.

The V call is TRBV5-6, the J call TRBJ2-3; the D is unclear. Trimming took 4 bases from V and 7 from J, leaving 7 bases between them. This CDR3 is 11 amino acids long. CDR1 SGHDT and CDR2 YYEEEE come from the germline V gene. CDR3 nucleotide sequence: TGTGCCAGCAGCCAAAAATATACGCAGTATTTT. It encodes CASSQKYTQYF. Drawing the rest from reference TRBV5-6 and TRBJ2-3, the complete variable domain is DAGVTQSPTHLIKTRGQQVTLRCSPKSGHDTVSWYQQALGQGPQFIFQYYEEEERQRGNFPDRFSGHQFPNYSSELNVNALLLGDSALYLCASSQKYTQYFGPGTRLTVL.

The rearrangement links TRBV18 to TRBJ1-2; 9 bases align to TRBD1. This CDR3 is built from 15 residues. The V gene's germline CDR1 is KGHSH and CDR2 LQKENI. V trimming: 3 bases; J trimming: 2 bases; junction bases outside the gene matches: 4. The CDR3 loop is CASSPRQGGNYGYTF. The CDR3 bases are TGTGCCAGCTCACCGCGACAGGGGGGAAACTATGGCTACACCTTC.

The V gene is TRBV5-5, the J gene TRBJ1-1; D not certain. Looked up from germline, CDR1 is SGHKS and CDR2 is YYEKEE (reference sequence). V shed 2 bases and J shed 0 bases, with 5 bases lying between them. The CDR3 is 13 amino acids. CDR3: CASSFPVNTEAFF. The CDR3 DNA reads as TGTGCCAGCAGCTTTCCGGTGAACACTGAAGCTTTCTTT.

The chain recombines TRBV19 with TRBJ1-4; D is possibly TRBD1 (5 bases). The V gene's germline CDR1 is LNHDA and CDR2 SQIVND (reference sequence). The CDR3 covers 12 residues. V gave up 7 bases and J gave up 11 bases, with 14 bases separating them. This chain's CDR3 is CASNEKGVKLFF. The CDR3 region has the DNA TGTGCCAGTAATGAAAAAGGGGTCAAACTGTTTTTT.

This clone turned up a few times. The genes are TRBV5-4 and TRBJ2-7; D assignment may be TRBD1 or TRBD2 (5 bases each). CDR1 is SGHNT, CDR2 YYREEE, per germline (reference sequence). CDR3 length: 14 residues. V lost 4 bases to trimming and J lost 0 bases, with 11 bases between them. The CDR3 spells CASSGGFSSYEQYF. CDR3 DNA: TGTGCCAGCAGCGGGGGATTTAGCTCCTACGAGCAGTACTTC.

The chain links TRBV6-1 to TRBJ1-2; 8 nucleotides line up with TRBD1. V gave up 2 bases and J gave up 8 bases; unmatched junction bases: 22. Germline V CDR1 and CDR2: MNHNS, SASEGT. The CDR3 is 19 residues long. The CDR3 region is CASSETTGRGAGGEPGYTF. The CDR3 DNA is TGTGCCAGCAGTGAAACAACGGGGCGCGGGGCAGGGGGCGAGCCAGGCTACACCTTC.

The chain links TRBV19 to TRBJ1-4; D unclear. The CDR3 extends over 14 amino acids. V was cut by 6 bases and J by 5 bases, with 13 bases left in between. The V gene's germline CDR1 is LNHDA and CDR2 SQIVND (reference sequence). The CDR3 reads CASRESGKNEKLFF. As DNA, the CDR3 is TGTGCCAGTAGAGAATCCGGGAAGAATGAAAAACTGTTTTTT.